A single sample is the source of the 18 T cell receptor beta chains below, sequenced in a study of blood T cell repertoires in COVID-19. Profiling relied on immunoSEQ multiplex PCR, and the TCRdb table lists in-frame clones only, not all of them. The sample records about 350,000 clones, about 90% being singletons. Sequences were obtained from peripheral blood. Every receptor here comes from a woman between 50 and 59 years old with COVID-19, enrolled during active disease.

This chain uses TRBV10-3 with TRBJ2-7; 11 bases map to TRBD1. There are 13 residues in the CDR3. Looked up from germline, CDR1 is ENHRY and CDR2 is SYGVKD. With 6 bases clipped from V and 4 bases from J, the junction kept 2 bases outside the gene matches. CDR3 region: CAIRGQGGYEQYF. Here the CDR3 DNA reads TGTGCCATCAGGGGACAGGGGGGGTACGAGCAGTACTTC.

V usage is TRBV5-1 and J usage is TRBJ2-1, with a possible D match to TRBD2 (6 bases). Deletions cut 6 bases from V and 5 bases from J, with 18 bases between. This CDR3 contains 15 residues. CDR1 and CDR2 from the germline V gene are SGHRS and YFSETQ. DNA of the CDR3: TGCGCCAGCACCCCAGGCGGGAATGGAAACAATGAGCAGTTCTTC. Translation gives CASTPGGNGNNEQFF.

The gene calls are TRBV7-9 and TRBJ2-7, with 8 positions matching TRBD1. The CDR3 is 15 amino acids. V lost 5 bases to trimming and J lost 3 bases; unmatched junction nucleotides: 9. Germline CDR1 SEHNR, CDR2 FQNEAQ (reference sequence). The CDR3 reads CASSPLTGAYYEQYF. The CDR3 DNA reads TGTGCCAGCAGCCCACTGACAGGGGCATACTACGAGCAGTACTTC.

The rearrangement uses TRBV11-1 and TRBJ1-1; D unresolved. The CDR3 runs 14 residues. Per germline, CDR1 SGHAT and CDR2 FQDESV (reference sequence). Trimming took 6 bases from V and 4 from J, leaving 15 bases between them. The CDR3 coding sequence is TGTGCCAGCAGATCTAGGTCTCGTAGCACTGAAGCTTTCTTT. It translates to CASRSRSRSTEAFF.

CDR3 in amino acids: CASSRRGSGYGYTF. The CDR3 DNA is TGTGCCAGCAGTCGCAGGGGGTCCGGCTATGGCTACACCTTC. V usage is TRBV27 and J usage is TRBJ1-2; 7 nucleotides match TRBD1. V lost 5 bases and J lost 4; bases outside the gene matches: 7. The CDR3 runs to 14 residues. Per germline, CDR1 MNHEY and CDR2 SMNVEV (reference sequence).

This clone was found once. The chain has TRBV29-1 and TRBJ1-2; no firm D call. The CDR3 is 11 residues long. V lost 3 bases and J lost 4, with 6 bases in between. From germline, CDR1 is SQVTM and CDR2 ANQGSEA. The CDR3 reads CSVDGTYGYTF. As DNA, the CDR3 is TGCAGCGTTGACGGTACCTATGGCTACACCTTC.

This chain uses TRBV5-4 with TRBJ2-1, with 8 bases identical to TRBD2. The junction had 6 bases not matched to a gene; V was cut back by 4 bases and J by 3 bases. The CDR3 length is 15 residues. Germline lookup yields CDR1 SGHNT and CDR2 YYREEE (reference sequence). The CDR3 sequence: CASSVGTSGYNEQFF. CDR3 nucleotides: TGTGCCAGCAGCGTCGGAACTAGCGGCTACAATGAGCAGTTCTTC.

V gene TRBV7-6 combines with J gene TRBJ1-2, with D unresolved. V was trimmed by 5 bases and J by 4 bases, leaving 11 bases between them. Per the germline V gene, CDR1 is SGHVS and CDR2 is FNYEAQ. CDR3 size: 13 residues. CDR3 region: CASSGTRGYGYTF. The CDR3 coding sequence is TGTGCCAGCAGCGGCACGCGGGGCTATGGCTACACCTTC.

This clone was seen once. The rearrangement joins TRBV9 to TRBJ2-1; no clear D. Trimming took 0 bases from V and 5 from J, leaving 9 bases between them. Per the germline V gene, CDR1 is SGDLS and CDR2 is YYNGEE. The CDR3 sequence is 14 residues long. The CDR3: CASSVASQNNEQFF. The CDR3 bases are TGTGCCAGCAGCGTAGCGTCTCAGAACAATGAGCAGTTCTTC.

The chain couples TRBV6-5 to TRBJ2-3, with 7 bases fitting TRBD1. The germline gives CDR1 MNHEY, CDR2 SVGAGI. The trim removed 6 bases at V and 4 bases at J, leaving 7 bases unmatched. The CDR3 is 14 residues long. CDR3: CASRLTGSADTQYF. The CDR3 nucleotides are TGTGCCAGCAGGTTGACAGGGAGCGCAGATACGCAGTATTTT.

The chain joins TRBV5-1 to TRBJ1-2; 8 positions match TRBD1. Looked up from germline, CDR1 is SGHRS and CDR2 is YFSETQ. This CDR3 comprises 14 residues. With V trimmed by 4 bases and J by 7 bases, 9 bases remained unmatched. In nucleotides, the CDR3 is TGCGCCAGCAGCGTCGGGACACAGGGGGTTGGCTACACCTTC. Translated, it gives CASSVGTQGVGYTF.

This chain uses TRBV4-1 with TRBJ2-1; 10 bases agree with TRBD1. Germline assignment: CDR1 MGHRA and CDR2 YSYEKL. The CDR3 consists of 16 residues. The junction had 9 bases not matched to a gene; V was cut back by 4 bases and J by 6 bases. The CDR3 DNA follows: TGCGCCAGCAGCCGCCCGACAGGGGGCGGGGTCAATGAGCAGTTCTTC. Translation gives CASSRPTGGGVNEQFF.

The J gene is TRBJ1-1, the V gene TRBV5-6; 8 bases map to TRBD1. There are 14 residues in the CDR3. Germline-derived CDR1 and CDR2 are SGHDT and YYEEEE. J was trimmed by 1 base and V by 6 bases; bases with no gene match: 5. This CDR3 reads CASIRQGWNTEAFF. CDR3 sequence (DNA): TGTGCCAGCATCAGACAGGGGTGGAACACTGAAGCTTTCTTT.

The chain couples TRBV20-1 to TRBJ1-2, with a weak D call TRBD1 (6 bases). CDR1 is DFQATT and CDR2 is SNEGSKA in the germline V gene (reference sequence). The CDR3 consists of 11 residues. Between the trimmed V and J ends, which lost 5 bases and 9 bases, there was a span of 13 bases. The CDR3 DNA reads TGCAGTGCTGTCAACAGGGATAGCTACACCTTC. This sequence encodes CSAVNRDSYTF.

This clone was detected once. The CDR3, as DNA: TGTGCCAGCAGCCGTGGACTAGCGGCCGAAGAGCAGTACTTC. It codes for CASSRGLAAEEQYF. This chain joins TRBV11-2 and TRBJ2-7; 10 nucleotides match TRBD2. V gave up 5 bases and J gave up 7 bases; unmatched junction bases: 8. The length of the CDR3 is 14 residues. Germline-derived CDR1 and CDR2 are SGHAT and FQNNGV.

Only a few counts were recorded for this clone. The DNA is omitted, as the CDR3 cannot be located on it reliably, and the CDR3 follows TCRdb's listing. This sequence joins TRBV2 and TRBJ2-2; the DNA was not compared with TRBD2, the D call given in the table. Germline V gene data show CDR1 as SNHLY and CDR2 as FYNNEI. The CDR3 is made up of 12 amino acids, end residues included. The CDR3 sequence: CASSSSTGELFF.

This clone was picked up one time. This sequence joins TRBV7-3 and TRBJ2-1; maybe TRBD1 (6 bases). Trimming took 5 bases from V and 10 from J, leaving 18 bases between them. This CDR3 has 14 amino acids. Germline assignment: CDR1 SGHTA and CDR2 FQGTGA. CDR3 DNA sequence: TGTGCCAGCAGCCCAATGGGGGCTTTGGGCGAGCAGTTCTTC. Protein sequence: CASSPMGALGEQFF.

CDR3 amino acids: CASNARSAGKNEQYF. CDR3 bases: TGTGCCAGCAATGCAAGATCGGCAGGGAAAAACGAGCAGTACTTC. The V gene is TRBV6-5, the J gene TRBJ2-7; D is perhaps TRBD1 (5 bases). CDR3 size: 15 residues. Germline CDR1 and CDR2: MNHEY and SVGAGI. The germline V and J ends were trimmed by 7 bases and 5 bases, with 21 bases remaining between them.